These T cell receptor beta chains were read from a single sample in a study of T cell responses to AZD1222 COVID-19 vaccine. The repertoire was sequenced with immunoSEQ multiplex PCR; TCRdb's copy has only in-frame clones and lacks some. Of 110,000 or so clones listed, roughly nine tenths were seen once; the top ten hold roughly 7%. The specimen comprised peripheral blood, sampled on day 0 of AZD1222 vaccination. All receptors come from an adult in good health. Each CDR3 is given with its conserved first and last residue. The D gene is left open where the match is weak. The size entry is marked missing in some rows and otherwise reads once, few, many or a size class.

j_gene,d_gene,v_gene,abundance,CDR3aa,CDR3nt
TRBJ1-4,.,TRBV19,.,CASRSGNWISNEKLFF,TGTGCCAGCAGATCGGGGAACTGGATATCTAATGAAAAACTGTTTTTT
TRBJ2-7,TRBD1,TRBV30,.,CAWSDPRGRFYEQYF,TGTGCCTGGAGTGACCCCAGGGGGCGATTCTACGAGCAGTACTTC
TRBJ1-1,.,TRBV19,few,CASSITGSLAEAFF,TGTGCCAGTAGTATCACCGGGTCCTTGGCTGAAGCTTTCTTT
TRBJ1-4,TRBD1,TRBV6-5,.,CASSYSTGPQEKLFF,TGTGCCAGCAGTTACTCGACAGGGCCGCAGGAAAAACTGTTTTTT
TRBJ2-5,.,TRBV7-8,.,CASSTTIYQETQYF,TGTGCCAGCAGCACGACTATTTACCAAGAGACCCAGTACTTC
TRBJ2-5,TRBD2,TRBV27,.,CASSFSGRARETQYF,TGTGCCAGCAGTTTTAGCGGGAGGGCCCGGGAGACCCAGTACTTC
TRBJ1-6,.,TRBV6-5,once,CASRVWVRVSSPLHF,TGTGCCAGCAGGGTCTGGGTGAGAGTTAGTTCACCCCTCCACTTT
TRBJ2-2,TRBD1,TRBV12-5,once,CASGLVATGQAYTGELFF,TGTGCTAGTGGTTTGGTGGCCACGGGACAGGCTTACACCGGGGAGCTGTTTTTT
TRBJ1-2,.,TRBV4-1,.,CASSQESRRGGQNYGYTF,TGCGCCAGCAGCCAAGAATCCCGCCGAGGGGGGCAAAACTATGGCTACACCTTC
TRBJ1-2,TRBD1,TRBV7-2,.,CASSLEQGIGGYTF,TGTGCCAGCAGCTTAGAACAGGGGATCGGTGGCTACACCTTC
TRBJ2-1,.,TRBV4-3,.,CASSQAHRVGSEQFF,TGCGCCAGCAGCCAAGCTCATCGGGTGGGAAGTGAGCAGTTCTTC
TRBJ1-5,TRBD1,TRBV6-2/TRBV6-3,.,CASSYPGTGRQPQHF,TGTGCCAGCAGTTACCCCGGGACAGGGCGACAGCCCCAGCATTTT